One T cell receptor (beta chain) is described in this entry. What it binds is unknown. This record belongs to a study of shared clonotypes between healthy human individuals. Broader study findings: It was the non-shared clonotypes that had lower generation probabilities than clonotypes shared by all four donors. Represented genetic and exposure-history diversity was restricted by having few donors.

Recent vaccinations or acute infections were absent in the healthy HIV-negative adult donors. Profiling relied on immunoSEQ multiplex PCR, and the TCRdb table lists in-frame clones only, not all of them. Counted here are 170,000 or so clones, approximately 70% occurring once; the ten biggest clones make up more than 9%. Sequences were obtained from memory CD4+ T cells sorted from blood. Subset given: CD45RA-negative fraction. This TCR was recovered from a man between 25 and 39 years old in good health.

The CDR3 protein is CASSQDRGDTQYF. The CDR3, as DNA: TGTGCCAGCAGCCAGGACAGGGGAGATACGCAGTATTTT. This chain joins TRBV7-2 and TRBJ2-3, with 9 bases matching TRBD1. There are 13 residues in the CDR3. Germline CDR1 and CDR2: SGHTA and FQGNSA. V shed 5 bases, J shed 5 bases, and the junction held 2 bases outside the gene matches.